The 16 T cell receptor beta chains in this list originate from one sample, sequenced in a study of cytomegalovirus exposure and HLA in healthy donors. A multiplex PCR was run with 60 Vbeta primers and 13 Jbeta primers. Assay used: immunoSEQ multiplex PCR; TCRdb lists only in-frame clones, some missing. The data show about 150,000 clones, 84% seen once. The sequencing sample was made of PBMCs. These TCRs come from a man aged 45-65 years in good health and CMV-seropositive.

The chain carries TRBV30 and TRBJ2-1; 7 bases agree with TRBD2. Per the germline V gene, CDR1 is GTSNPN and CDR2 is SVGIG (reference sequence). Trimming removed 4 bases from V and 4 bases from J; junction bases left unmatched: 13. The CDR3 is 16 amino acids. The CDR3 nucleotides read TGTGCCTGGACCGGCGTCAGCCTAGCGGATTACAATGAGCAGTTCTTC. As protein: CAWTGVSLADYNEQFF.

The rearrangement links TRBV5-1 to TRBJ1-1; D not resolved. Per the germline V gene, CDR1 is SGHRS and CDR2 is YFSETQ. The CDR3 loop spans 11 amino acids. Trimming pared 7 bases from V and 5 bases from J, leaving 9 bases between. CDR3 nucleotides: TGCGCCAGCCGAGGCCGGACTGAAGCTTTCTTT. Translating it yields CASRGRTEAFF.

V is TRBV27 and J is TRBJ2-1; 12 bases align to TRBD2. V shed 6 bases, J shed 3 bases, and the junction held 0 bases outside the gene matches. Germline V CDR1 and CDR2: MNHEY, SMNVEV (reference sequence). The CDR3 has 14 amino acids. The CDR3 coding sequence is TGTGCCAGCAGGGGACTAGCGGGCTACAATGAGCAGTTCTTC. It specifies CASRGLAGYNEQFF.

J is TRBJ2-5 and V is TRBV20-1; 7 bases fit TRBD1. Trimming removed 4 bases from V and 4 bases from J; junction bases left unmatched: 0. The germline V gene has CDR1 DFQATT and CDR2 SNEGSKA (reference sequence). CDR3 size: 11 residues. CDR3 nucleotide sequence: TGCAGTGCTAACAGGGGAGAGACCCAGTACTTC. It translates to CSANRGETQYF.

The chain recombines TRBV2 with TRBJ2-3, with TRBD2 matching over 9 bases. Germline CDR1 SNHLY, CDR2 FYNNEI. The CDR3 totals 15 residues. J was trimmed by 3 bases and V by 5 bases; bases with no gene match: 6. This chain's CDR3 is CASSSGGRATDTQYF. The DNA for the CDR3 is TGTGCCAGCAGTAGCGGGGGGCGGGCGACAGATACGCAGTATTTT.

This chain joins TRBV11-2 and TRBJ1-1; D is undetermined. The length of the CDR3 is 13 residues. The V end was cut by 3 bases, the J end by 0 bases, with 5 bases between. Germline CDR1 reads SGHAT; CDR2 reads FQNNGV. The CDR3 here is CASSFYLNTEAFF. In nucleotides, the CDR3 is TGTGCCAGCAGCTTTTATTTGAACACTGAAGCTTTCTTT.

The chain recombines TRBV5-6 with TRBJ2-2; 13 nucleotides agree with TRBD2. CDR3 length equals 16 residues. The ends lost 4 bases at V and 7 bases at J; junction bases unmatched: 7. CDR1 and CDR2 (germline): SGHDT, YYEEEE. The CDR3 DNA reads TGTGCCAGCAGCCTCAGGACTAGCGGGAGAGTCGGGGAGCTGTTTTTT. Protein product: CASSLRTSGRVGELFF.

A word on this clone: Germline and junction disagree at one end, which may indicate a read error. The chain combines TRBV7-9 with TRBJ2-1; 12 nucleotides line up with TRBD1. CDR3 length equals 15 residues. Germline CDR1 SEHNR, CDR2 FQNEAQ (reference sequence). CDR3 residues: CASSFLGQGASHGIF. CDR3 nucleotides: TGTGCCAGCAGCTTCCTGGGACAGGGGGCTTCCCATGGGATCTTC.

The chain links TRBV13 to TRBJ2-1; a possible D gene is TRBD1 (5 bases). Trimming took off 7 bases at V and 1 base at J, with 14 bases between the two ends. CDR1 and CDR2 (germline): PRHDT, FYEKMQ (reference sequence). The CDR3 loop spans 15 amino acids. As DNA, the CDR3 is TGTGCCAGCAAGCCAGGGCTAGGATCCTACAATGAGCAGTTCTTC. This gives the protein CASKPGLGSYNEQFF.

This clone was seen more than once but under ten times. The chain combines TRBV9 with TRBJ2-7, with 10 bases that match TRBD1. Germline lookup yields CDR1 SGDLS and CDR2 YYNGEE. This CDR3 contains 14 residues. Losses at the gene ends were 0 bases for V and 6 bases for J; bases not matched to a gene: 3. Written as DNA, the CDR3 is TGTGCCAGCAGCGTAGGGGACAGGGGAACCGAGCAGTACTTC. Translation: CASSVGDRGTEQYF.

The rearrangement joins TRBV6-1 to TRBJ2-2, with 7 bases fitting TRBD1. The V and J ends lost 4 bases and 6 bases, in that order; junction bases with no gene match: 8. Per the germline V gene, CDR1 is MNHNS and CDR2 is SASEGT. CDR3 length equals 15 residues. The CDR3 nucleotides read TGTGCCAGCAGTGGGGGCAGGGGGAAAGCCGGGGAGCTGTTTTTT. The encoded protein is CASSGGRGKAGELFF.

The chain recombines TRBV6-1 with TRBJ2-5; 9 positions agree with TRBD1. Germline CDR1 and CDR2: MNHNS and SASEGT. V dropped 5 bases and J dropped 3; count of bases not matched to a gene: 7. CDR3 length equals 15 residues. The CDR3 DNA sequence: TGTGCCAGCAGTCTCACCGGGACAGGGAAAGAGACCCAGTACTTC. Protein: CASSLTGTGKETQYF.

This sequence joins TRBV2 and TRBJ2-3, with 14 bases identical to TRBD2. After removal of 5 bases from V and 0 bases from J, the junction contained 7 bases not matched to a gene. Germline V lookup: CDR1 SNHLY, CDR2 FYNNEI. This CDR3 contains 18 residues. CDR3 in amino acids: CASSSGLAGAGSTDTQYF. Written as DNA, the CDR3 is TGTGCCAGCAGTTCGGGACTAGCGGGGGCGGGTAGCACAGATACGCAGTATTTT.

The V call is TRBV25-1, the J call TRBJ1-3, with D perhaps matching TRBD1 (6 bases). In germline, CDR1 is MGHDK, CDR2 SYGVNS. The CDR3 length is 17 residues. The germline V and J ends were trimmed by 6 bases and 0 bases, with 18 bases remaining between them. CDR3 DNA sequence: TGTGCCAGCAGGGGCAGCGCGTCAGGGGCCTCTGGAAACACCATATATTTT. Protein: CASRGSASGASGNTIYF.

The chain employs TRBV6-5 and TRBJ1-1; 8 bases agree with TRBD1. The CDR3 has 14 amino acids. Losses at the gene ends were 6 bases for V and 4 bases for J; bases not matched to a gene: 7. Germline V gene lookup returns CDR1 MNHEY and CDR2 SVGAGI. CDR3 bases: TGTGCCAGCAGCTCCGGACAGGGATCCACTGAAGCTTTCTTT. As protein: CASSSGQGSTEAFF.

The J gene is TRBJ1-2, the V gene TRBV27; 9 bases line up with TRBD1. With V trimmed by 6 bases and J by 8 bases, 7 bases remained unmatched. CDR3 length: 13 residues. From germline, CDR1 is MNHEY and CDR2 SMNVEV (reference sequence). CDR3 DNA sequence: TGTGCCAGCAGCGGCCGGGACAGGGACGGCTACACCTTC. This gives the protein CASSGRDRDGYTF.